This T cell receptor (beta chain) was documented in a study of cytomegalovirus exposure and HLA in healthy donors. Germline assignment: CDR1 MDHEN and CDR2 SYDVKM. This CDR3 has 16 amino acids. J was trimmed by 9 bases and V by 2 bases; bases with no gene match: 5. Findings of the study overall: There were 150 or so TCR beta chains listed as cytomegalovirus-associated. Earlier analysis found most TCR beta V segments productive about 87% or about 30% of the time. From TCR beta sequences, most subjects' HLA-A and HLA-B alleles were reportedly predicted accurately.

Healthy bone marrow donors formed the donor group. A note on this clone: Antigen: not known.

The PCR had 60 Vbeta and 13 Jbeta primers. Method: immunoSEQ multiplex PCR; TCRdb's copy keeps in-frame clones and lacks some. The data show 120,000 to 150,000 clones, more than 75% seen once. The chain joins TRBV28 to TRBJ2-1; TRBD2 agrees at 15 bases. Source material: PBMCs. The receptor was isolated from a man aged 18 to 29 in good health and CMV-seronegative. The DNA of the CDR3 is TGTGCCAGCAGTTTAGGACTAGCGGGAGGGCCCAGTGAGCAGTTCTTC. It encodes CASSLGLAGGPSEQFF.